The 24 T cell receptor beta chains below come from one sample, sequenced in a study of T cells in Graves' hyperthyroidism and ophthalmopathy. Template material for amplifying TCR beta CDR3 regions consisted of RNA transcripts. Initially, a first-round RT-PCR of the TCR CDR3 employed the HTBI primer set. TCRdb reanalysed the multiplex PCR reads using MiXCR and keeps one entry per CDR3 protein. The repertoire includes approximately 400,000 distinct CDR3 sequences, about 25% of them detected once, and about 70% sits in the top ten. The sequencing input was blood. These TCRs come from a man aged 50-60 years with Graves' hyperthyroidism.

This chain links TRBV11-3 with TRBJ1-3; D unclear. V gave up 0 bases and J gave up 3 bases, with 0 bases separating them. CDR3 length equals 12 residues. Per germline, CDR1 SGHNT and CDR2 YENEEA. The CDR3 bases are TGTGCCAGCAGCTTAGATGGAAACACCATATATTTT. This sequence encodes CASSLDGNTIYF. Full variable domain (outside the CDR3, taken from reference TRBV11-3 and TRBJ1-3): EAGVVQSPRYKIIEKKQPVAFWCNPISGHNTLYWYLQNLGQGPELLIRYENEEAVDDSQLPKDRFSAERLKGVDSTLKIQPAELGDSAVYLCASSLDGNTIYFGEGSWLTVV.

V is TRBV3-1 and J is TRBJ2-1; possible D gene TRBD2, 7 bases. CDR3 size: 13 residues. Trimming took off 5 bases at V and 5 bases at J, with 10 bases between the two ends. Per the germline V gene, CDR1 is LGHDT and CDR2 is YNNKEL (reference sequence). In DNA form, the CDR3 reads TGTGCCAGCAGCACGGGGGGCCACAATGAGCAGTTCTTC. This sequence encodes CASSTGGHNEQFF.

This clonotype was counted many times. The chain uses TRBV10-3 and TRBJ2-7; D is unclear. Per germline, CDR1 ENHRY and CDR2 SYGVKD. This CDR3 is 16 amino acids long. The V end lost 2 bases, the J end lost 2 bases, and 16 bases lay between the germline ends. The CDR3 reads CAISEPGGGGTYEQYF. CDR3 bases: TGTGCCATCAGTGAGCCCGGTGGTGGCGGCACCTACGAGCAGTACTTC.

At least ten counts were recorded for this clonotype. This sequence joins TRBV2 and TRBJ2-7; D perhaps matches TRBD1 (6 bases). Germline-derived CDR1 and CDR2 are SNHLY and FYNNEI. This CDR3 has 14 amino acids. The V end lost 5 bases, the J end lost 0 bases, and 11 bases lay between the germline ends. The CDR3 here is CASSSTGFSYEQYF. CDR3 nucleotide sequence: TGTGCCAGCAGTTCAACAGGGTTCTCCTACGAGCAGTACTTC.

V usage is TRBV6-1 and J usage is TRBJ1-4, with 10 nucleotides matching TRBD1. Germline loops: CDR1 MNHNS, CDR2 SASEGT. V shed 8 bases, J shed 4 bases, and the junction held 4 bases outside the gene matches. The CDR3 totals 14 residues. CDR3 loop: CASAGQGVNEKLFF. For the CDR3, the DNA is TGTGCCAGCGCTGGACAGGGGGTTAATGAAAAACTGTTTTTT.

At least ten counts were recorded for this clonotype. This rearrangement joins TRBV20-1 to TRBJ2-5; tentatively, D is TRBD2 (5 bases). The germline V gene encodes CDR1 DFQATT and CDR2 SNEGSKA (reference sequence). The germline V and J ends were trimmed by 3 bases and 9 bases, with 14 bases remaining between them. This CDR3 spans 12 amino acids. CDR3 in DNA: TGCAGTGCTAGCCGACTCTCGGGATCCCAGTACTTC. It specifies CSASRLSGSQYF.

This clonotype turned up a few times. The J gene is TRBJ2-7, the V gene TRBV5-1; a possible D gene is TRBD1 (7 bases). With 2 bases removed from V and 0 bases from J, the gap between germline ends came to 15 bases. The CDR3 sequence is 16 residues long. Germline V gene sequence: CDR1 SGHRS, CDR2 YFSETQ. The CDR3 nucleotides are TGCGCCAGCAGCTTCCTAGGACAGGACTACTCCTACGAGCAGTACTTC. Amino acids: CASSFLGQDYSYEQYF.

The rearrangement uses TRBV30 and TRBJ2-1; 9 bases line up with TRBD2. The CDR3 extends over 14 amino acids. CDR1 GTSNPN and CDR2 SVGIG come from the germline V gene (reference sequence). V lost 4 bases to trimming and J lost 2 bases; unmatched junction nucleotides: 3. The CDR3 region has the DNA TGTGCCTGGAATAGCGGGAGTCCCTACAATGAGCAGTTCTTC. Its translation: CAWNSGSPYNEQFF.

This rearrangement joins TRBV7-2 to TRBJ2-2; D tentatively reads TRBD1 or TRBD2 (6 bases each). V gave up 5 bases and J gave up 2 bases, with 15 bases separating them. The CDR3 is 16 amino acids. Germline assignment: CDR1 SGHTA and CDR2 FQGNSA. CDR3 sequence reads: CASSIPGGTNTGELFF. CDR3 nucleotides: TGTGCCAGCAGCATTCCCGGCGGGACAAACACCGGGGAGCTGTTTTTT.

This clonotype was seen more than once but under ten times. This chain links TRBV24-1 with TRBJ1-4; D perhaps matches TRBD1 (5 bases). V lost 5 bases, J lost 8 bases, and 11 bases lay in between. CDR3 length: 13 residues. The germline CDR1 and CDR2 sequences are KGHDR and SFDVKD. This CDR3 is CATSGAGLEKLFF. The CDR3 bases are TGTGCCACCAGTGGTGCAGGGCTGGAAAAACTGTTTTTT.

This clonotype was seen a few times. Here the CDR3 reads CSARDSPSGFYEQYF. The CDR3 DNA reads TGCAGTGCTAGAGACAGTCCTAGCGGCTTCTACGAGCAGTACTTC. The genes are TRBV20-1 and TRBJ2-7; 7 nucleotides align to TRBD2. Germline CDR1 DFQATT, CDR2 SNEGSKA (reference sequence). The CDR3 extends over 15 amino acids. V lost 0 bases to trimming and J lost 3 bases; unmatched junction nucleotides: 8.

A remark on this clonotype: A read error may produce the germline difference seen at one junction end. This rearrangement joins TRBV12-5 to TRBJ1-1; D perhaps matches TRBD1 (5 bases). The V gene's germline CDR1 is LGHNT and CDR2 FRNRAP. This CDR3 region has 14 residues. The chain's CDR3 is CASGFWGGRTEAFF. The DNA for the CDR3 is TGTGCTAGCGGTTTTTGGGGCGGGCGGACTGAAGCTTTCTTT.

This clonotype was picked up a small number of times. This sequence joins TRBV9 and TRBJ1-1; D is possibly TRBD1 (5 bases). This CDR3 has 14 amino acids. CDR1 is SGDLS, CDR2 YYNGEE, per germline. The V and J ends lost 0 bases and 4 bases respectively, with 10 bases between them. The DNA of the CDR3 is TGTGCCAGCAGCGTAGAGATGGGGGGCACTGAAGCTTTCTTT. As protein: CASSVEMGGTEAFF.

J is TRBJ1-5 and V is TRBV19; 7 bases map to TRBD1. J lost 0 bases, V lost 6 bases, and 5 bases had no gene match. The CDR3 is made up of 15 amino acids. Germline CDR1 LNHDA, CDR2 SQIVND (reference sequence). Written as DNA, the CDR3 is TGTGCCAGTAGGTACAGGGGAGGTAGCAATCAGCCCCAGCATTTT. The encoded protein is CASRYRGGSNQPQHF.

The chain combines TRBV19 with TRBJ2-7; TRBD2 aligns across 10 bases. From germline, CDR1 is LNHDA and CDR2 SQIVND (reference sequence). The V and J ends lost 4 bases and 4 bases, in that order; junction bases with no gene match: 7. This CDR3 comprises 15 residues. In DNA, the CDR3 is TGTGCCAGTAGTAAACCTAGCGGGAGCGGATACGAGCAGTACTTC. This translates into CASSKPSGSGYEQYF.

The chain recombines TRBV19 with TRBJ2-1; D is unresolved. V was pared by 1 base and J by 5 bases, with 6 bases between. CDR1 is LNHDA, CDR2 SQIVND, per germline (reference sequence). CDR3 size: 13 residues. The CDR3 sequence: CASSIVTHNEQFF. For the CDR3, the DNA is TGTGCCAGTAGTATAGTCACACACAATGAGCAGTTCTTC.

This clonotype was counted ten times or more. CDR3 DNA sequence: TGTGCCAGCACCATCCAAGGTAGCACAGATACGCAGTATTTT. Protein sequence: CASTIQGSTDTQYF. The rearrangement joins TRBV28 to TRBJ2-3, with D unresolved. In germline, CDR1 is MDHEN, CDR2 SYDVKM. V was pared by 7 bases and J by 0 bases, with 11 bases between. This CDR3 is 14 amino acids long.

The chain is built from TRBV5-1 and TRBJ1-6; possibly TRBD1 for D (5 bases). Trimming took 0 bases from V and 7 from J, leaving 11 bases between them. This CDR3 comprises 15 residues. CDR1 SGHRS and CDR2 YFSETQ come from the germline V gene. Here the CDR3 reads CASSLEGQKNSPLHF. The CDR3 DNA is TGCGCCAGCAGCTTGGAGGGGCAAAAGAATTCACCCCTCCACTTT.

This clonotype was seen many times. The chain recombines TRBV11-2 with TRBJ2-5; D could derive from TRBD1 or TRBD2 (5 bases each). Germline values: CDR1 SGHAT, CDR2 FQNNGV. The CDR3 totals 15 residues. V lost 4 bases, J lost 5 bases, and 17 bases lay in between. The CDR3 sequence: CASSSTPGSMETQYF. The CDR3 nucleotides read TGTGCCAGCAGCTCGACACCAGGGAGCATGGAGACCCAGTACTTC. Full variable domain (missing parts from reference TRBV11-2 and TRBJ2-5): EAGVAQSPRYKIIEKRQSVAFWCNPISGHATLYWYQQILGQGPKLLIQFQNNGVVDDSQLPKDRFSAERLKGVDSTLKIQPAKLEDSAVYLCASSSTPGSMETQYFGPGTRLLVL.

The chain couples TRBV11-2 to TRBJ1-2; 7 positions agree with TRBD1. The ends lost 5 bases at V and 0 bases at J; junction bases unmatched: 12. The CDR3 is made up of 17 amino acids. Per germline, CDR1 SGHAT and CDR2 FQNNGV. CDR3 nucleotide sequence: TGTGCCAGCAGCCCTCGACAGGGAACTATGACTAACTATGGCTACACCTTC. Translation gives CASSPRQGTMTNYGYTF.

This clonotype came up a few times. The chain is built from TRBV15 and TRBJ2-3, with a tentative D call TRBD1 (6 bases). Germline values: CDR1 LNHNV, CDR2 YYDKDF (reference sequence). The ends were cut back, 5 bases at V and 3 bases at J, with 9 bases in the middle. CDR3 length: 13 amino acids. The CDR3 region has the DNA TGTGCCACCAGCGGACAGACGACAGATACGCAGTATTTT. Encoded protein: CATSGQTTDTQYF. Looking up the rest from reference TRBV15 and TRBJ2-3 gives the full variable domain: DAMVIQNPRYQVTQFGKPVTLSCSQTLNHNVMYWYQQKSSQAPKLLFHYYDKDFNNEADTPDNFQSRRPNTSFCFLDIRSPGLGDTAMYLCATSGQTTDTQYFGPGTRLTVL.

This clonotype was counted between two and nine times. A much larger clone lies one base from this, so it may be a read error. The V and J genes are TRBV28 and TRBJ2-4; 8 bases agree with TRBD1. The CDR3 is made up of 12 amino acids. Germline loops: CDR1 MDHEN, CDR2 SYDVKM. V was clipped by 5 bases and J by 8 bases; unmatched bases: 2. CDR3 nucleotides: TGTGCCAGCAGTGGCAGGGGGCACATTCAGTACTTC. Its translation is CASSGRGHIQYF.

The V and J genes are TRBV7-3 and TRBJ2-1; 8 bases map to TRBD2. Germline CDR1 and CDR2: SGHTA and FQGTGA. With V trimmed by 5 bases and J by 9 bases, 12 bases remained unmatched. The CDR3 has 15 amino acids. The CDR3 bases are TGTGCCAGCAGCCCCTGGAGAGCGGGAGTCAGTGAGCAGTTCTTC. This gives the protein CASSPWRAGVSEQFF.

This chain links TRBV27 with TRBJ2-7; the match to TRBD2 covers 13 bases. The junction had 7 bases not matched to a gene; V was cut back by 5 bases and J by 6 bases. The CDR3 is 15 amino acids. The germline V gene has CDR1 MNHEY and CDR2 SMNVEV (reference sequence). The DNA of the CDR3 is TGTGCCAGCAGTCAACTAGCGGGAGGGCCGAGCGAGCAGTACTTC. Translation: CASSQLAGGPSEQYF.